Described below is a single TCR beta chain sequence and its context. The source of the sample is a study of preoperative IRX-2 immunotherapy in early breast cancer. Profiling relied on immunoSEQ multiplex PCR, and the TCRdb table lists in-frame clones only, not all of them. The sample includes 20,000 to 30,000 clones, 85% to 90% of them seen just once. Trimming took off 0 bases at V and 3 bases at J, with 14 bases between the two ends. CDR1 and CDR2 from the germline V gene are MNHEY and SVGAGI. The CDR3 covers 16 residues. Stated treatment: preoperative locoregional IRX-2 cytokine immunotherapy. The genes are TRBV6-5 and TRBJ1-2; tentatively, D is TRBD1 (6 bases). This TCR was sampled from a human donor with breast cancer. Sequencing was performed on tumor tissue, taken after IRX-2 immunotherapy. In DNA, the CDR3 is TGTGCCAGCAGTTACTCGCTCAGGGGTTTCGACTATGGCTACACCTTC. Translated: CASSYSLRGFDYGYTF.